Listed here are 28 T cell receptor beta chains from one sample, sequenced in a study of T-cell memory formation after mild COVID-19 (dated by TCRdb to the early 2020s). Receptor libraries were prepared by 5' RACE. Sequencing instrument: Illumina NovaSeq 6000. TCRdb handled the public reads itself, with Q25 trimming in fastp and clone calling in MiXCR, and kept productive beta chains. Duplicate CDR3 protein sequences are folded into a single record with the most common DNA and genes. In all, the sample holds just under 150,000 distinct CDR3 sequences, and about 6% of those were seen once. Of the sample, just over 2% falls within the top ten clones. Source material: PBMCs or a T cell subset sorted from them (not recorded which). These receptors came from an adult woman who had mild COVID-19 (a few samples of this study predate the infection). The sample titles of this study are shuffled in the database, so cell type and time point are left out; the donor was told from shared clones.

In its sample, this clonotype was seen many times. This chain links TRBV29-1 with TRBJ2-1, with D maybe TRBD2 (6 bases). Germline V lookup: CDR1 SQVTM, CDR2 ANQGSEA. The CDR3 extends over 14 amino acids. Trimming took off 4 bases at V and 4 bases at J, with 14 bases between the two ends. The CDR3 is CSVGGGVSYNEQFF. CDR3 nucleotide sequence: TGCAGCGTTGGGGGCGGGGTGTCTTACAATGAGCAGTTCTTC.

The V call is TRBV2, the J call TRBJ2-1; possible D gene TRBD2, 6 bases. The germline V and J ends were trimmed by 6 bases and 5 bases, with 11 bases remaining between them. The CDR3 is made up of 13 amino acids. Germline V gene data show CDR1 as SNHLY and CDR2 as FYNNEI. Here the CDR3 DNA reads TGTGCCAGCAGGTTGGAGCGGGACAATGAGCAGTTCTTC. Amino acid sequence: CASRLERDNEQFF.

This clonotype was seen many times. The chain joins TRBV7-2 to TRBJ2-1; 9 nucleotides line up with TRBD2. Trimming cost V 2 bases and J 14 bases; bases outside gene matches: 16. The germline gives CDR1 SGHTA, CDR2 FQGNSA. The CDR3 covers 16 residues. The CDR3 DNA follows: TGTGCCAGCAGCTTATTATATGGCGGGGGGGCGCCTAAGAAGTTCTTC. Its translation: CASSLLYGGGAPKKFF.

This chain joins TRBV3-1 and TRBJ2-1; unclear D gene. The V end lost 4 bases, the J end lost 8 bases, and 9 bases lay between the germline ends. Looked up from germline, CDR1 is LGHDT and CDR2 is YNNKEL (reference sequence). This CDR3 spans 12 amino acids. In DNA form, the CDR3 reads TGTGCCAGCAGCCTTACAGCTGATGAGCAGTTCTTC. It translates to CASSLTADEQFF.

This clonotype was seen ten or more times. The chain has TRBV5-1 and TRBJ1-5; 8 bases fit TRBD1. Germline values: CDR1 SGHRS, CDR2 YFSETQ. CDR3 length: 14 residues. The J segment lost 7 bases and the V segment lost 4 bases, leaving 7 bases of the junction unmatched. DNA of the CDR3: TGCGCCAGCAGCAATGGACAGGGAGACCAGCCCCAGCATTTT. Translation: CASSNGQGDQPQHF.

The chain carries TRBV12-3 or TRBV12-4 and TRBJ1-5, with TRBD1 matching 8 bases. V lost 6 bases, J lost 2 bases, and 15 bases stayed unmatched. The CDR3 covers 18 residues. The CDR3: CASRGGQDVWGGNQPQHF. CDR3 coding DNA: TGTGCCAGCAGGGGGGGACAGGACGTCTGGGGAGGCAATCAGCCCCAGCATTTT.

Many counts were recorded for this clonotype. V usage is TRBV12-3 or TRBV12-4 and J usage is TRBJ1-4, with 9 bases lining up with TRBD1. CDR3 length equals 15 residues. V was pared by 6 bases and J by 4 bases, with 6 bases of the junction left unmatched. In DNA, the CDR3 is TGTGCCAGCAGCCAACTGGGACAGGGTAATGAAAAACTGTTTTTT. It translates to CASSQLGQGNEKLFF.

This clonotype was picked up many times. V and J are TRBV5-1 and TRBJ2-7; the match to TRBD1 covers 9 bases. Germline values: CDR1 SGHRS, CDR2 YFSETQ. The CDR3 spans 15 residues. V was pared by 4 bases and J by 2 bases, with 7 bases of the junction left unmatched. CDR3 in amino acids: CASSLVRDRAYEQYF. The CDR3 nucleotides are TGCGCCAGCAGCCTCGTCCGGGACAGGGCCTACGAGCAGTACTTC. Looking up the rest from reference TRBV5-1 and TRBJ2-7 gives the full variable domain: KAGVTQTPRYLIKTRGQQVTLSCSPISGHRSVSWYQQTPGQGLQFLFEYFSETQRNKGNFPGRFSGRQFSNSRSEMNVSTLELGDSALYLCASSLVRDRAYEQYFGPGTRLTVT.

The chain recombines TRBV29-1 with TRBJ1-1, with D hard to call. The germline gives CDR1 SQVTM, CDR2 ANQGSEA. Trimming shortened V by 7 bases and J by 1 base, and 10 bases separated the two germline ends. The CDR3 is made up of 12 amino acids. The CDR3 is CSAEKQNTEAFF. DNA for the CDR3: TGCAGCGCTGAGAAACAGAACACTGAAGCTTTCTTT. The variable domain in full, completed from reference TRBV29-1 and TRBJ1-1, reads SAVISQKPSRDICQRGTSLTIQCQVDSQVTMMFWYRQQPGQSLTLIATANQGSEATYESGFVIDKFPISRPNLTFSTLTVSNMSPEDSSIYLCSAEKQNTEAFFGQGTRLTVV.

This clonotype has just a few counts. The CDR3 sequence: CSVERQGDGYTF. The CDR3 DNA follows: TGCAGCGTTGAAAGACAGGGAGATGGCTACACCTTC. V is TRBV29-1 and J is TRBJ1-2; 7 positions match TRBD1. Germline CDR1 is SQVTM and CDR2 is ANQGSEA. Trimming cost V 2 bases and J 6 bases; bases outside gene matches: 3. This CDR3 spans 12 amino acids.

This clonotype was counted a single time. The chain is built from TRBV7-9 and TRBJ2-7; D uncertain. CDR1 SEHNR and CDR2 FQNEAQ come from the germline V gene (reference sequence). The CDR3 sequence is 13 residues long. The V gene lost 2 bases and the J gene lost 2 bases, with 7 bases spanning the gap. The CDR3 DNA reads TGTGCCAGCAGCTTATCAGATCCCTACGAGCAGTACTTC. This codes for CASSLSDPYEQYF.

In this sample, this clonotype turned up many times. This rearrangement joins TRBV6-6 to TRBJ2-1, with 7 bases lining up with TRBD1. The germline V gene has CDR1 MNHNY and CDR2 SVGAGI (reference sequence). J was trimmed by 6 bases and V by 2 bases; bases with no gene match: 7. The CDR3 is 15 amino acids. Here the CDR3 reads CASSYKGQQFNEQFF. The CDR3 DNA sequence: TGTGCCAGCAGTTACAAGGGACAGCAATTCAATGAGCAGTTCTTC.

This clonotype was found many times. The J gene is TRBJ2-4, the V gene TRBV29-1, with 10 positions matching TRBD1. Germline CDR1 SQVTM, CDR2 ANQGSEA. With V trimmed by 6 bases and J by 6 bases, 2 bases remained unmatched. CDR3 length equals 12 residues. CDR3 in DNA: TGCAGCGTGGGGACAGGGGCAAACATTCAGTACTTC. This translates into CSVGTGANIQYF.

In its sample, this clonotype was seen many times. The rearrangement uses TRBV2 and TRBJ1-1, with a possible D match to TRBD1 (5 bases). The germline V gene encodes CDR1 SNHLY and CDR2 FYNNEI. Trimming left V 8 bases short and J 5 bases short, with 24 bases between. This CDR3 has 16 amino acids. CDR3 region: CASYAARDEGNTEAFF. DNA for the CDR3: TGTGCCAGCTATGCGGCCAGGGATGAGGGTAATACTGAAGCTTTCTTT. The full variable domain, in which reference TRBV2 and TRBJ1-1 provide the parts outside the CDR3, is EPEVTQTPSHQVTQMGQEVILRCVPISNHLYFYWYRQILGQKVEFLVSFYNNEISEKSEIFDDQFSVERPDGSNFTLKIRSTKLEDSAMYFCASYAARDEGNTEAFFGQGTRLTVV.

This rearrangement joins TRBV20-1 to TRBJ1-1; weak D call: TRBD1 (6 bases). There are 17 residues in the CDR3. CDR1 and CDR2 (germline): DFQATT, SNEGSKA (reference sequence). Trimming cost V 5 bases and J 7 bases, with 29 bases left between them. The CDR3 DNA follows: TGCAGTGCTGGTCAGATGAGGGTTTTTGGACAGCAAAATGAAGCTTTCTTT. Its protein product is CSAGQMRVFGQQNEAFF.

Ten or more counts support this clonotype. J is TRBJ2-5 and V is TRBV7-2; no firm D call. Germline loops: CDR1 SGHTA, CDR2 FQGNSA. This CDR3 comprises 14 residues. V gave up 0 bases and J gave up 5 bases, with 10 bases separating them. CDR3 sequence (DNA): TGTGCCAGCAGCTTAGCTGGGCCGCGGGAGACCCAGTACTTC. This encodes CASSLAGPRETQYF.

This clonotype has at least ten counts. This chain uses TRBV7-2 with TRBJ1-2, with a tentative D call TRBD1 (6 bases). Trimming removed 3 bases from V and 3 bases from J, with 8 bases in between. Germline assignment: CDR1 SGHTA and CDR2 FQGNSA. This CDR3 has 13 amino acids. CDR3 residues: CASSFWTDYGYTF. In DNA form, the CDR3 reads TGTGCCAGCAGCTTCTGGACAGACTATGGCTACACCTTC.

The table lists this clonotype with many counts. CDR3: CASSYRQRPASDNFSPLHF. The CDR3 region has the DNA TGTGCCAGCAGTTACCGGCAGAGGCCCGCGAGTGATAATTTTTCACCCCTCCACTTT. The rearrangement joins TRBV6-6 to TRBJ1-6; D not certain. Germline-derived CDR1 and CDR2 are MNHNY and SVGAGI (reference sequence). Trimming removed 2 bases at V and 9 bases at J, with 26 bases between. CDR3 length equals 19 residues.

V usage is TRBV12-5 and J usage is TRBJ2-7, with a tentative D call TRBD1 (5 bases). Germline lookup yields CDR1 LGHNT and CDR2 FRNRAP. V lost 6 bases and J lost 3, with 15 bases in between. The CDR3 runs 14 residues. CDR3 protein: CASGHHPQGYEQYF. As DNA, the CDR3 is TGTGCTAGTGGCCACCACCCGCAGGGCTACGAGCAGTACTTC.

This clonotype was seen only a few times. The chain combines TRBV20-1 with TRBJ1-1; the D gene is possibly TRBD1 (5 bases). V lost 3 bases and J 4 bases, leaving 9 bases between the germline ends. CDR1 is DFQATT and CDR2 is SNEGSKA in the germline V gene (reference sequence). CDR3 length equals 12 residues. The CDR3 region is CSAREQGTEAFF. In DNA, the CDR3 is TGCAGTGCTAGGGAGCAGGGCACTGAAGCTTTCTTT.

This clonotype has ten or more counts. The chain uses TRBV2 and TRBJ2-4; tentatively, D is TRBD1 or TRBD2 (5 bases each). Looked up from germline, CDR1 is SNHLY and CDR2 is FYNNEI. The CDR3 is 15 amino acids. V lost 0 bases and J lost 9, with 15 bases in between. Here the CDR3 reads CASSEALRGVGIQYF. The CDR3 DNA sequence: TGTGCCAGCAGTGAAGCATTGAGAGGGGTGGGCATTCAGTACTTC.

In its sample, this clonotype was seen a few times. This chain joins TRBV24-1 and TRBJ2-1; D gene uncertain. Trimming took 4 bases from V and 0 from J, leaving 12 bases between them. In germline, CDR1 is KGHDR, CDR2 SFDVKD. The CDR3 runs to 16 residues. The CDR3 sequence is CATSDIASSSYNEQFF. The CDR3 bases are TGTGCCACCAGTGACATCGCCTCGAGCTCCTACAATGAGCAGTTCTTC.

This clonotype has at least ten counts. The chain has TRBV6-2 or TRBV6-3 and TRBJ2-1; no clear D. Germline assignment: CDR1 MNHEY and CDR2 SVGEGT. The V and J ends lost 7 bases and 3 bases respectively, with 13 bases between them. The CDR3 is made up of 14 amino acids. The CDR3, as DNA: TGTGCCAGCACCCAAACCCCCAACTACAATGAGCAGTTCTTC. Protein: CASTQTPNYNEQFF.

This clonotype was recorded many times. The chain recombines TRBV7-6 with TRBJ2-3; no reliable D call. The CDR3 consists of 15 residues. V was pared by 1 base and J by 0 bases, with 8 bases between. Germline V gene lookup returns CDR1 SGHVS and CDR2 FNYEAQ. DNA of the CDR3: TGTGCCAGCAGCTTAGACCACCTTAGCACAGATACGCAGTATTTT. Residues: CASSLDHLSTDTQYF.

The rearrangement joins TRBV3-1 to TRBJ2-7, with TRBD2 matching over 10 bases. The CDR3 has 14 residues. CDR1 is LGHDT, CDR2 YNNKEL, per germline (reference sequence). After removal of 7 bases from V and 4 bases from J, the junction contained 7 bases not matched to a gene. CDR3 residues: CASTRSGRPYEQYF. The CDR3, as DNA: TGTGCCAGCACCCGTAGCGGGAGGCCTTACGAGCAGTACTTC.

The V and J genes are TRBV5-5 and TRBJ2-7; 7 bases agree with TRBD1. CDR1 is SGHKS and CDR2 is YYEKEE in the germline V gene (reference sequence). V dropped 4 bases and J dropped 2; count of bases not matched to a gene: 6. The CDR3 contains 14 residues. The chain's CDR3 is CASSHPQGAYEQYF. CDR3 nucleotides: TGTGCCAGCAGCCACCCGCAGGGGGCCTACGAGCAGTACTTC.

This clonotype was seen more than once but under ten times. The rearrangement uses TRBV20-1 and TRBJ1-5, with D hard to call. Germline CDR1 reads DFQATT; CDR2 reads SNEGSKA (reference sequence). This CDR3 is built from 15 residues. V lost 5 bases to trimming and J lost 12 bases, with 26 bases between them. CDR3 in DNA: TGCAGTGCTGAGGCCCCCGGTCAAAATCTACGAGGCCAGCATTTT. Encoded protein: CSAEAPGQNLRGQHF.

This clonotype appeared many times. The chain has TRBV6-1 and TRBJ1-2; the match to TRBD1 covers 7 bases. This CDR3 has 13 residues. Germline assignment: CDR1 MNHNS and CDR2 SASEGT. V shed 6 bases, J shed 7 bases, and the junction held 8 bases outside the gene matches. The CDR3 is CASRDPDRVGYTF. In DNA, the CDR3 is TGTGCCAGCAGGGACCCTGACAGGGTTGGCTACACCTTC.